This T cell receptor (beta chain) was retrieved from a study of T cell repertoires in cytomegalovirus infection. Study background: Use of recently identified HLA-C-restricted and well-studied HLA-B-restricted CMV epitopes was part of the study. CMV infection and matching HLA type were both indicated by public TCR beta signatures.

In the case of this clonotype: Its antigen is still unknown.

Study findings and constraints: CMV carriers having the relevant HLA were flagged by cumulative public TCR beta family frequency.

This CDR3 spans 14 amino acids. Trimming cost V 2 bases and J 6 bases, with 14 bases left between them. Germline V gene lookup returns CDR1 SGHDT and CDR2 YYEEEE. TCRdb reprocessed the reads via MiXCR and lists one record per CDR3 protein. The table includes approximately 1,000,000 distinct CDR3 sequences, around 32% detected once. The sequence came from a human donor in good health (CMV status not recorded). Some clones in this sample may be carry-over from other donors' samples. Sequenced here: cultured CD8+ T cells from PBMCs, sampled from culture after CMV antigen stimulation. This chain links TRBV5-6 with TRBJ1-1; a weak D match, TRBD1 (5 bases). CDR3 loop: CASSFDSGLPEAFF. The CDR3 region has the DNA TGTGCCAGCAGCTTTGATTCAGGGCTGCCTGAAGCTTTCTTT. The full variable domain, in which reference TRBV5-6 and TRBJ1-1 provide the parts outside the CDR3, is DAGVTQSPTHLIKTRGQQVTLRCSPKSGHDTVSWYQQALGQGPQFIFQYYEEEERQRGNFPDRFSGHQFPNYSSELNVNALLLGDSALYLCASSFDSGLPEAFFGQGTRLTVV.